This T cell receptor (beta chain) was recorded in a study of T cells after yellow fever vaccination. As for the study in general: The fractions with low cell numbers were processed using SMART-Seq v4 Ultra Low Input.

The CDR3 has 12 residues. V was clipped by 4 bases and J by 4 bases, with 5 bases between them. Germline assignment: CDR1 ENHRY and CDR2 SYGVKD. This clonotype was seen more than once but under ten times. Production of TCR cDNA was by 5'RACE template switching, which also added a universal primer site and UMIs. TCRdb redid the calling of the 5' RACE reads with MiXCR, one entry per CDR3 protein. Of 350,000 to 450,000 distinct CDR3 sequences listed, 18% were seen once; the top ten hold roughly a sixth. V usage is TRBV10-3 and J usage is TRBJ2-1; D call uncertain. The sequencing used PBMCs, collected before the yellow fever booster vaccination. The origin of this receptor is a man between 18 and 29 years old who received the YFV17D yellow fever vaccine. CDR3 in amino acids: CAISATYNEQFF. In DNA form, the CDR3 reads TGTGCCATCAGTGCAACTTACAATGAGCAGTTCTTC.